The present TCR beta chain was sequenced within a study of shared clonotypes between healthy human individuals. The V segment lost 5 bases and the J segment 2 bases; nucleotides outside the gene matches: 6. The CDR3 extends over 14 amino acids. The germline V gene encodes CDR1 MDHEN and CDR2 SYDVKM. Study-level results: Naive subsets usually exceeded memory subsets in estimated richness.

In this sample, this clone turned up once. Its antigen is unidentified. Within the sample, other DNA sequences also encode this same CDR3. Terminally differentiated effector memory CD45RA+ cells were excluded by CCR7 positive selection of CD45RO-negative cells. The sorted-subset replicate PCRs were given 150 to 200 ng DNA, which is about 30,000 T cell genomes. The data were produced by immunoSEQ multiplex PCR, yet TCRdb's version contains in-frame clones alone and is incomplete. The sample holds hundreds of thousands of clones; 95% are singletons and the top ten take 0.11%. Material for sequencing was naive CD8+ T cells sorted from blood. J is TRBJ2-7 and V is TRBV28; 7 bases match TRBD1. This TCR was recovered from a woman aged 25 to 39 in good health. For the CDR3, the DNA is TGTGCCAGCAGTCTGGGGACAGCTACCTACGAGCAGTACTTC. The encoded protein is CASSLGTATYEQYF.